This paragraph covers one T cell receptor (beta chain) sequence. Its matching antigen is unknown. V lost 2 bases and J 11 bases, leaving 15 bases between the germline ends. The CDR3 covers 13 residues. In germline, CDR1 is MNHEY, CDR2 SVGAGI. This entry comes from a study of cytomegalovirus exposure and HLA in healthy donors. Study-wide findings and caveats: While the bulk of TCR sequences proved rare, some public TCRs turned up in many donors.

13 Jbeta primers and 60 Vbeta primers were used for the PCR. Repertoires were generated with immunoSEQ multiplex PCR, while TCRdb's copy carries only in-frame clones and drops some. The repertoire holds 130,000 to 150,000 clones, with 70% to 80% as singletons. The chain couples TRBV6-5 to TRBJ2-5, with D maybe TRBD2 (5 bases). The receptor was derived from a female donor in good health and CMV-seronegative. Material for sequencing was PBMCs. The CDR3, as DNA: TGTGCCAGCAGTTACCGCGGGTATGAGGAGCAGTACTTC. This encodes CASSYRGYEEQYF.